These T cell receptor beta chains were read from a single sample in a study of cytomegalovirus exposure and HLA in healthy donors. Assay used: immunoSEQ multiplex PCR; TCRdb lists only in-frame clones, some missing. This sample has approximately 120,000 clones, with 80% to 85% found just once. The sample consisted of PBMCs. The receptors were gathered from a woman in her 30s in good health and CMV-seronegative. CDR3s include the opening cysteine and the closing phenylalanine or tryptophan.

v_call,j_call,cdr3_length,cdr3_aa
TRBV5-1,TRBJ2-1,16,CASSRTALQGANEQFF
TRBV6-1,TRBJ2-5,15,CASSATGTSVETQYF
TRBV5-1,TRBJ1-1,19,CASSLRGSTTGGSGTEAFF
TRBV19,TRBJ1-1,16,CASSTRPGQTNTEAFF
TRBV28,TRBJ2-7,13,CASSSTPSYEQYF
TRBV6-1,TRBJ1-2,15,CASSEQTGPNYGYTF
TRBV9,TRBJ2-6,17,CASSTPWDSSGANVLTF
TRBV25-1,TRBJ2-7,16,CASSGGLVPLSYEQYF
TRBV6-5,TRBJ1-2,16,CASSYFAGQGSNGYTF
TRBV6-1,TRBJ2-1,13,CASSDTSFNEQFF
TRBV9,TRBJ2-3,16,CASSSGSGQGQRTQYF
TRBV19,TRBJ2-6,18,CASSHQGPLLSGANVLTF
TRBV9,TRBJ2-1,17,CASSVHISGGTYNEQFF
TRBV27,TRBJ2-7,16,CASSLRREGRSYEQYF
TRBV10-3,TRBJ1-5,14,CAISADRAQQPQHF
TRBV6-1,TRBJ2-7,15,CASISGLAGAYEQYF
TRBV6-6,TRBJ2-5,14,CASSYRSAGETQYF
TRBV7-2,TRBJ2-5,12,CASSLATREQYF
TRBV4-2,TRBJ1-5,16,CASSQVGGQGNQPQHF
TRBV7-9,TRBJ2-1,15,CSSSLVGGRGHEQFF
TRBV5-4,TRBJ2-2,16,CASSPGLAANTGELFF
TRBV28,TRBJ1-5,16,CASSPLGQGGNQPQHF
TRBV7-2,TRBJ1-5,16,CASSLVAPYSNQPQHF
TRBV27,TRBJ2-3,11,CASSLGGTQYF
TRBV7-9,TRBJ2-5,15,CASSLGDLFQETQYF
TRBV4-3,TRBJ1-3,18,CASSQGITGSISGNTIYF
TRBV29-1,TRBJ2-6,19,CSVVPGTEFIHSGANVLTF
TRBV5-4,TRBJ1-2,20,CASSSLPWGRNPSKLYGYTF
TRBV7-6,TRBJ2-1,15,CASSLTSGGYNEQFF
TRBV18,TRBJ1-2,12,CASSPNRGGYTF
TRBV30,TRBJ2-3,13,CAGSGGAGDTQYF
TRBV4-3,TRBJ2-2,15,CASSQAKGGTGELFF
TRBV7-6,TRBJ1-1,14,CASSSLGSNTEAFF
TRBV30,TRBJ1-5,13,CAWSRQGVQPQHF
TRBV5-6,TRBJ1-6,15,CASRATGSYNSPLHF
TRBV25-1,TRBJ2-3,15,CASRKDGTSWDTQYF
TRBV6-5,TRBJ1-2,16,CASSYSGTGGNYGYTF
TRBV18,TRBJ2-7,14,CASSPTLASYEQYF
TRBV30,TRBJ1-1,14,CAWSVHGKNTEAFF
TRBV18,TRBJ1-1,14,CASSPGQGNTEAFF
TRBV9,TRBJ2-7,13,CASSGGDGGEQYF